The 23 T cell receptor beta chains presented below share a single source sample, sequenced in a study of blood T cell repertoires in COVID-19. Repertoires were generated with immunoSEQ multiplex PCR, while TCRdb's copy carries only in-frame clones and drops some. There are 90,000 to 120,000 clones in the sample; roughly 85% occur only once, and under 3.5% lies in the top ten. The sample was PBMCs or T cells enriched from blood (not recorded which). All receptors come from a woman between 45 and 65 years old who had recovered from COVID-19.

The chain joins TRBV15 to TRBJ2-7; perhaps TRBD2 as D (5 bases). The CDR3 is 13 residues long. V was cut by 8 bases and J by 1 base, with 12 bases left in between. CDR1 is LNHNV, CDR2 YYDKDF, per germline (reference sequence). The CDR3 DNA reads as TGTGCCACCCACGAGACGGGATCCTACGAGCAGTACTTC. Protein product: CATHETGSYEQYF.

The chain uses TRBV6-5 and TRBJ1-5, with D possibly TRBD1 on 5 matching bases. The CDR3 sequence is 15 residues long. From germline, CDR1 is MNHEY and CDR2 SVGAGI. Trimming removed 6 bases from V and 3 bases from J, with 15 bases in between. The CDR3 here is CASRRSGNNNQPQHF. In DNA form, the CDR3 reads TGTGCCAGCAGACGCTCAGGGAATAACAATCAGCCCCAGCATTTT.

The rearrangement links TRBV30 to TRBJ2-7; maybe TRBD1 (7 bases). Trimming cost V 7 bases and J 2 bases, with 12 bases left between them. CDR3 size: 12 residues. Germline V gene sequence: CDR1 GTSNPN, CDR2 SVGIG (reference sequence). In DNA form, the CDR3 reads TGTGCCTTAGCGGACAGGACCTACGAGCAGTACTTC. It codes for CALADRTYEQYF. The complete variable domain, with remaining parts taken from reference TRBV30 and TRBJ2-7, reads SQTIHQWPATLVQPVGSPLSLECTVEGTSNPNLYWYRQAAGRGLQLLFYSVGIGQISSEVPQNLSASRPQDRQFILSSKKLLLSDSGFYLCALADRTYEQYFGPGTRLTVT.

This chain connects TRBV5-1 to TRBJ2-7; the D gene is possibly TRBD1 (6 bases). The CDR3 is made up of 15 amino acids. The V gene's germline CDR1 is SGHRS and CDR2 YFSETQ. Trimming stripped 0 bases from V and 4 bases from J, with 14 bases between. The DNA of the CDR3 is TGCGCCAGCAGCTTGGAAGGACAGATTCATTACGAGCAGTACTTC. Residues: CASSLEGQIHYEQYF.

The rearrangement uses TRBV9 and TRBJ1-1; D is uncertain. V gave up 0 bases and J gave up 1 base, with 7 bases separating them. The CDR3 loop spans 14 amino acids. Germline assignment: CDR1 SGDLS and CDR2 YYNGEE. CDR3 amino acids: CASSVAPGNTEAFF. Here the CDR3 DNA reads TGTGCCAGCAGCGTAGCTCCAGGGAACACTGAAGCTTTCTTT.

Concerning this clone: Relative to the germline gene, one junction end is altered; a read error may explain this. This chain joins TRBV6-1 and TRBJ1-2; 7 nucleotides match TRBD1. The CDR3 is 13 residues long. Looked up from germline, CDR1 is MNHNS and CDR2 is SASEGT. As DNA, the CDR3 is TGTGCCAGCAGCGAAGGACAGGATTATGGCTACACCTTC. Translated, it gives CASSEGQDYGYTF.

V gene TRBV28 combines with J gene TRBJ2-7; no clear D. Germline V gene data show CDR1 as MDHEN and CDR2 as SYDVKM. The CDR3 extends over 13 amino acids. Trimming took off 1 base at V and 2 bases at J, with 6 bases between the two ends. CDR3 DNA sequence: TGTGCCAGCAGTTTATTCGCAGCCTACGAGCAGTACTTC. Its protein product is CASSLFAAYEQYF.

The chain employs TRBV18 and TRBJ1-4; no definite D call. The CDR3 has 14 amino acids. The germline V gene has CDR1 KGHSH and CDR2 LQKENI. V lost 3 bases and J lost 0, with 5 bases in between. The CDR3 spells CASSPGTTNEKLFF. The CDR3 DNA sequence: TGTGCCAGCTCACCCGGGACAACTAATGAAAAACTGTTTTTT.

This chain uses TRBV18 with TRBJ1-1; D remains unclear. The V gene's germline CDR1 is KGHSH and CDR2 LQKENI. The CDR3 runs to 13 residues. Between the trimmed V and J ends, which lost 3 bases and 5 bases, there was a span of 10 bases. This chain's CDR3 is CASSPTGGTEAFF. Here the CDR3 DNA reads TGTGCCAGCTCACCGACCGGCGGGACTGAAGCTTTCTTT.

The chain couples TRBV21-1 to TRBJ1-6; whether TRBD1, the table's D call, matches the DNA was not checked. TRBV21-1 is flagged as a pseudogene. The CDR3 has 15 amino acids. CDR3: CASSKRPQGVLSLHF. As DNA, the CDR3 is TGTGCCAGCAGCAAAAGGCCCCAGGGGGTGTTGTCCCTCCACTTT.

As concerns this clone: The sample has other DNA sequences that encode this CDR3 too. The rearrangement joins TRBV5-1 to TRBJ1-2; 8 nucleotides align to TRBD1. After removal of 4 bases from V and 6 bases from J, the junction contained 5 bases not matched to a gene. The germline V gene has CDR1 SGHRS and CDR2 YFSETQ. The CDR3 has 13 amino acids. CDR3 coding DNA: TGCGCCAGCAGCCTTGGACAGGGTAATGGCTACACCTTC. This encodes CASSLGQGNGYTF.

The CDR3 loop is CASSQDGGLEAFF. The CDR3 coding sequence is TGCGCCAGCAGCCAAGACGGGGGACTCGAAGCTTTCTTT. The rearrangement links TRBV4-1 to TRBJ1-1, with D perhaps matching TRBD1 (5 bases). The CDR3 spans 13 residues. The V gene lost 0 bases and the J gene lost 8 bases, with 10 bases spanning the gap. From germline, CDR1 is MGHRA and CDR2 YSYEKL.

The chain couples TRBV5-4 to TRBJ2-1, with 10 bases fitting TRBD2. The germline V gene encodes CDR1 SGHNT and CDR2 YYREEE (reference sequence). This CDR3 is built from 16 residues. V shed 0 bases, J shed 0 bases, and the junction held 0 bases outside the gene matches. CDR3 sequence (DNA): TGTGCCAGCAGCTTGGCTAGCGGGGGCTCCTACAATGAGCAGTTCTTC. This gives the protein CASSLASGGSYNEQFF.

The rearrangement uses TRBV5-1 and TRBJ2-1; the D gene is possibly TRBD1 (5 bases). The length of the CDR3 is 14 residues. CDR1 is SGHRS, CDR2 YFSETQ, per germline. V gave up 0 bases and J gave up 2 bases, with 6 bases separating them. For the CDR3, the DNA is TGCGCCAGCAGCTTGGGACAGCCCTACAATGAGCAGTTCTTC. Residues: CASSLGQPYNEQFF.

The V call is TRBV7-9, the J call TRBJ1-6; D not certain. In germline, CDR1 is SEHNR, CDR2 FQNEAQ (reference sequence). CDR3 length equals 15 residues. V shed 1 base and J shed 4 bases, with 8 bases lying between them. DNA for the CDR3: TGTGCCAGCAGCTTAGGGGCCGTTTATAATTCACCCCTCCACTTT. Encoded protein: CASSLGAVYNSPLHF.

The V call is TRBV5-4, the J call TRBJ1-2; 7 nucleotides line up with TRBD1. Losses at the gene ends were 5 bases for V and 5 bases for J; bases not matched to a gene: 15. Germline CDR1 and CDR2: SGHNT and YYREEE (reference sequence). The CDR3 length is 16 residues. The CDR3 reads CASSASGGRGGYGYTF. The CDR3 region has the DNA TGTGCCAGCAGTGCTTCAGGGGGGCGAGGGGGGTATGGCTACACCTTC. The complete variable domain, with remaining parts taken from reference TRBV5-4 and TRBJ1-2, reads ETGVTQSPTHLIKTRGQQVTLRCSSQSGHNTVSWYQQALGQGPQFIFQYYREEENGRGNFPPRFSGLQFPNYSSELNVNALELDDSALYLCASSASGGRGGYGYTFGSGTRLTVV.

This chain uses TRBV28 with TRBJ2-7; tentative D call: TRBD2 (6 bases). Per germline, CDR1 MDHEN and CDR2 SYDVKM. V was trimmed by 6 bases and J by 6 bases, leaving 18 bases between them. The CDR3 loop spans 14 amino acids. The CDR3 nucleotides read TGTGCCAGCAGCCCCCAGGTGGGAGGCCTCGAGCAGTACTTC. Amino acids: CASSPQVGGLEQYF.

This sequence joins TRBV7-8 and TRBJ2-6, with TRBD2 matching over 12 bases. The germline V gene encodes CDR1 SGHVS and CDR2 FQNEAQ. Losses at the gene ends were 1 base for V and 4 bases for J; bases not matched to a gene: 14. This CDR3 region has 21 residues. CDR3: CASSLGPWLAGGPSGANVLTF. CDR3 DNA: TGTGCCAGCAGCTTAGGACCCTGGCTAGCGGGGGGGCCGTCCGGGGCCAACGTCCTGACTTTC.

The CDR3 reads CSIKNTEAFF. The CDR3, as DNA: TGCAGCATAAAAAACACTGAAGCTTTCTTT. The chain couples TRBV29-1 to TRBJ1-1; no clear D. Trimming stripped 8 bases from V and 2 bases from J, with 6 bases between. The CDR3 extends over 10 amino acids. Germline loops: CDR1 SQVTM, CDR2 ANQGSEA.

This chain connects TRBV9 to TRBJ2-3; the match to TRBD2 covers 14 bases. V gave up 0 bases and J gave up 9 bases; unmatched junction bases: 12. There are 18 residues in the CDR3. Germline V lookup: CDR1 SGDLS, CDR2 YYNGEE. The CDR3 sequence: CASSVETSGREARTTQYF. The CDR3 DNA is TGTGCCAGCAGCGTAGAGACTAGCGGGAGGGAAGCAAGGACCACGCAGTATTTT.

The rearrangement joins TRBV30 to TRBJ2-5; tentative D call: TRBD1 (6 bases). V lost 2 bases to trimming and J lost 5 bases, with 18 bases between them. Germline CDR1 and CDR2: GTSNPN and SVGIG (reference sequence). The CDR3 contains 15 residues. In nucleotides, the CDR3 is TGTGCCTGGAGTCCACAGGGCTTTGGCGGGGAGACCCAGTACTTC. It translates to CAWSPQGFGGETQYF.

The rearrangement uses TRBV18 and TRBJ2-5, with 9 nucleotides matching TRBD1. This CDR3 region has 16 residues. CDR1 KGHSH and CDR2 LQKENI come from the germline V gene. V shed 3 bases and J 2 bases; nucleotides not matched to a gene: 7. The CDR3, as DNA: TGTGCCAGCTCACCTCTAGTGGGACAGGGACAAGAGACCCAGTACTTC. Translated, it gives CASSPLVGQGQETQYF.

This clone was recorded only once. V usage is TRBV7-6 and J usage is TRBJ2-2; 8 bases fit TRBD2. V was clipped by 5 bases and J by 9 bases; unmatched bases: 11. The CDR3 runs to 15 residues. Germline CDR1 reads SGHVS; CDR2 reads FNYEAQ. The CDR3 is CASSTGGTSVRELFF. CDR3 in DNA: TGTGCCAGCAGCACGGGAGGGACGTCCGTCCGGGAGCTGTTTTTT.